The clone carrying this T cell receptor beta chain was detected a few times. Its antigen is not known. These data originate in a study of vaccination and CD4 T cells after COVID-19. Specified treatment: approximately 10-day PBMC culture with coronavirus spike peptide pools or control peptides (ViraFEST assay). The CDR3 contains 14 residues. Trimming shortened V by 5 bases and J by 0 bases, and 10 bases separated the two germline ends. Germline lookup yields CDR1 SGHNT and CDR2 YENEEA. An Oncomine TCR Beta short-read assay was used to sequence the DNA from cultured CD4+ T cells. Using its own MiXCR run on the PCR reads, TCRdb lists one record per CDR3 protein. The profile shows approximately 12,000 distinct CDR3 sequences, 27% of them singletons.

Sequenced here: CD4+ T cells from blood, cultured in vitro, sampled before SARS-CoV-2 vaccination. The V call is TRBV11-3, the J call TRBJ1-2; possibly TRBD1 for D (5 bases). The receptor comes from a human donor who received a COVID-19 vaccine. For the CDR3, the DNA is TGTGCCAGCAGCAGCAGGGTTACTAACTATGGCTACACCTTC. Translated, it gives CASSSRVTNYGYTF.